The 16 T cell receptor beta chains reported below all come from one sample, sequenced in a study of cytomegalovirus exposure and HLA in healthy donors (dated by TCRdb to 2017 to 2019). The library relied on the immunoSEQ multiplex PCR assay. For the multiplex PCR, a mixture combining 60 forward primers for TCR Vbeta segments and 13 reverse primers for TCR Jbeta segments was used. The table was pulled from immuneACCESS by TCRdb, which kept in-frame rearrangements only. Such tables lose some clones; where checked, under half of the loss comes from unresolved V genes, and the rest has no known cause. This sample has tens of thousands of clones in its table, and 70% to 80% of those were observed once. The leading ten clones occupy roughly 14% of the sample. The sequenced material came from PBMCs. The receptor set was obtained from a woman aged 35 to 49 in good health and CMV-seropositive.

The rearrangement links TRBV7-9 to TRBJ1-4, with 7 bases matching TRBD1. CDR1 and CDR2 (germline): SEHNR, FQNEAQ (reference sequence). The CDR3 consists of 15 residues. Losses at the gene ends were 4 bases for V and 0 bases for J; bases not matched to a gene: 2. In DNA form, the CDR3 reads TGTGCCAGCAGCTCCAGGGGGACAACTAATGAAAAACTGTTTTTT. It specifies CASSSRGTTNEKLFF. Full variable domain (outside the CDR3, taken from reference TRBV7-9 and TRBJ1-4): DTGVSQNPRHKITKRGQNVTFRCDPISEHNRLYWYRQTLGQGPEFLTYFQNEAQLEKSRLLSDRFSAERPKGSFSTLEIQRTEQGDSAMYLCASSSRGTTNEKLFFGSGTQLSVL.

Concerning this clone itself: Other DNA variants within this sample encode the same CDR3. The rearrangement uses TRBV28 and TRBJ2-7, with D possibly being TRBD1 (5 bases). The CDR3 loop spans 13 amino acids. The germline V gene has CDR1 MDHEN and CDR2 SYDVKM. Trimming removed 6 bases at V and 2 bases at J, with 11 bases between. The CDR3 sequence: CASRRQGTYEQYF. DNA of the CDR3: TGTGCCAGCAGGAGGCAGGGAACCTACGAGCAGTACTTC.

The V call is TRBV10-2, the J call TRBJ2-6, with 7 bases lining up with TRBD1. This CDR3 contains 14 residues. V was pared by 10 bases and J by 2 bases, with 5 bases of the junction left unmatched. Germline assignment: CDR1 WSHSY and CDR2 SAAADI. CDR3 nucleotide sequence: TGCGCCACTCCGACAGGGACTGGGGCCAACGTCCTGACTTTC. Amino acid sequence: CATPTGTGANVLTF.

This chain connects TRBV4-1 to TRBJ2-3, with 10 positions matching TRBD2. Germline CDR1 is MGHRA and CDR2 is YSYEKL. V shed 4 bases, J shed 1 base, and the junction held 5 bases outside the gene matches. The CDR3 runs 16 residues. This CDR3 is CASSPGLAEGTDTQYF. The DNA of the CDR3 is TGCGCCAGCAGCCCCGGACTAGCGGAGGGCACAGATACGCAGTATTTT.

This clone was counted between two and nine times. J is TRBJ1-1 and V is TRBV6-5, with D perhaps TRBD1 (5 bases). Germline CDR1 MNHEY, CDR2 SVGAGI. Trimming removed 6 bases at V and 5 bases at J, with 19 bases between. The CDR3 extends over 15 amino acids. The CDR3 loop reads CASSPAMGGKTEAFF. CDR3 in DNA: TGTGCCAGCAGCCCCGCCATGGGGGGAAAAACTGAAGCTTTCTTT.

The rearrangement joins TRBV28 to TRBJ1-1; TRBD1 is a possible D gene (5 bases). From germline, CDR1 is MDHEN and CDR2 SYDVKM. V was cut by 0 bases and J by 1 base, with 6 bases left in between. The CDR3 covers 14 residues. The CDR3 DNA follows: TGTGCCAGCAGTTTATGGCAGGGGAACACTGAAGCTTTCTTT. Translating gives CASSLWQGNTEAFF. The whole variable domain, filled in from reference TRBV28 and TRBJ1-1, reads DVKVTQSSRYLVKRTGEKVFLECVQDMDHENMFWYRQDPGLGLRLIYFSYDVKMKEKGDIPEGYSVSREKKERFSLILESASTNQTSMYLCASSLWQGNTEAFFGQGTRLTVV.

This chain uses TRBV4-3 with TRBJ2-1, with TRBD2 matching over 8 bases. Trimming removed 0 bases from V and 6 bases from J; junction bases left unmatched: 4. Germline V gene sequence: CDR1 LGHNA, CDR2 YSLEER. This CDR3 is 15 amino acids long. The CDR3 loop reads CASSQEGLVINEQFF. CDR3 bases: TGCGCCAGCAGCCAAGAGGGACTAGTAATCAATGAGCAGTTCTTC.

The chain carries TRBV5-1 and TRBJ1-2; D is perhaps TRBD1 (5 bases). The CDR3 totals 14 residues. Germline CDR1 SGHRS, CDR2 YFSETQ. The ends were cut back, 0 bases at V and 7 bases at J, with 13 bases in the middle. The CDR3 is CASSLGPGELGYTF. CDR3 in DNA: TGCGCCAGCAGCTTGGGCCCGGGGGAACTTGGCTACACCTTC.

The CDR3 is CATREATTYNEQFF. The CDR3 coding sequence is TGTGCCACTCGAGAAGCCACGACTTACAATGAGCAGTTCTTC. The J gene is TRBJ2-1, the V gene TRBV19; D unresolved. The CDR3 runs 14 residues. Germline CDR1 LNHDA, CDR2 SQIVND (reference sequence). The V and J ends lost 10 bases and 4 bases respectively, with 17 bases between them.

The chain combines TRBV19 with TRBJ1-5; TRBD1 matches 9 bases. Unmatched junction bases numbered 2, after V lost 4 bases and J lost 4 bases. Per the germline V gene, CDR1 is LNHDA and CDR2 is SQIVND (reference sequence). The CDR3 extends over 14 amino acids. CDR3 sequence reads: CASSTGTGNQPQHF. In nucleotides, the CDR3 is TGTGCCAGTAGTACCGGGACAGGGAATCAGCCCCAGCATTTT. Variable domain in full (rest from reference TRBV19 and TRBJ1-5): DGGITQSPKYLFRKEGQNVTLSCEQNLNHDAMYWYRQDPGQGLRLIYYSQIVNDFQKGDIAEGYSVSREKKESFPLTVTSAQKNPTAFYLCASSTGTGNQPQHFGDGTRLSIL.

The chain has TRBV11-3 and TRBJ2-7; TRBD1 aligns across 12 bases. The CDR3 has 15 amino acids. In germline, CDR1 is SGHNT, CDR2 YENEEA. Trimming took 4 bases from V and 4 from J; bases not matched to a gene: 5. Here the CDR3 DNA reads TGTGCCAGCAGCTCCGGGACAGGGGGCGCGTACGAGCAGTACTTC. This translates into CASSSGTGGAYEQYF.

V is TRBV5-1 and J is TRBJ2-1; possible D gene TRBD2, 6 bases. With 0 bases removed from V and 8 bases from J, the gap between germline ends came to 12 bases. Per germline, CDR1 SGHRS and CDR2 YFSETQ. The CDR3 is made up of 14 amino acids. CDR3 protein: CASSLDPGVYEQFF. The CDR3 DNA is TGCGCCAGCAGCTTGGATCCGGGAGTGTATGAGCAGTTCTTC.

The DNA for the CDR3 is TGTGCCAGCGGAACAGGGGGCGCATTTAATGAAAAACTGTTTTTT. This encodes CASGTGGAFNEKLFF. The chain combines TRBV28 with TRBJ1-4; 9 nucleotides match TRBD1. CDR3 length: 15 amino acids. CDR1 MDHEN and CDR2 SYDVKM come from the germline V gene. The trim removed 8 bases at V and 4 bases at J, leaving 8 bases unmatched. The complete variable domain, with remaining parts taken from reference TRBV28 and TRBJ1-4, reads DVKVTQSSRYLVKRTGEKVFLECVQDMDHENMFWYRQDPGLGLRLIYFSYDVKMKEKGDIPEGYSVSREKKERFSLILESASTNQTSMYLCASGTGGAFNEKLFFGSGTQLSVL.

The genes are TRBV19 and TRBJ2-1; tentatively, D is TRBD2 (6 bases). V lost 1 base to trimming and J lost 9 bases, with 13 bases between them. Germline CDR1 and CDR2: LNHDA and SQIVND (reference sequence). CDR3 length: 14 amino acids. This CDR3 reads CASSIGLLASEQFF. CDR3 in DNA: TGTGCCAGTAGTATAGGATTACTAGCTTCTGAGCAGTTCTTC.

The chain joins TRBV7-9 to TRBJ1-1; D remains ambiguous. This CDR3 spans 17 amino acids. The V end lost 1 base, the J end lost 1 base, and 16 bases lay between the germline ends. Germline CDR1 SEHNR, CDR2 FQNEAQ (reference sequence). The CDR3 bases are TGTGCCAGCAGCTTAGTTATTCACTATCCCGCGAACACTGAAGCTTTCTTT. Protein: CASSLVIHYPANTEAFF.

This chain connects TRBV27 to TRBJ1-2, with TRBD1 matching 8 bases. Germline V gene sequence: CDR1 MNHEY, CDR2 SMNVEV (reference sequence). V was clipped by 2 bases and J by 8 bases; unmatched bases: 7. This CDR3 contains 14 residues. CDR3 bases: TGTGCCAGCAGTTTAAGGCCAGGGGGCGTCGGCTACACCTTC. Amino acids: CASSLRPGGVGYTF.